This TCR beta chain was documented in a study of CD8 T cells in ankylosing spondylitis. General observations from the study: A TCR beta motif of under ten highly homologous variants seemed to mark ankylosing spondylitis blood. Certain motif variants had earlier appeared in reactive arthritis synovial fluid and blood.

Looked up from germline, CDR1 is SQVTM and CDR2 is ANQGSEA. The CDR3 spans 13 residues. Trimming pared 5 bases from V and 0 bases from J, leaving 11 bases between. TCRdb reprocessed the 5' RACE reads with MiXCR, giving one entry per CDR3 protein. In the table there are about 440,000 distinct CDR3 sequences, approximately 17% of which are singletons. Comment on this clonotype: Its target is unknown.

The chain has TRBV29-1 and TRBJ2-7, with D hard to call. Sequenced: blood, either unsorted or a sorted T cell fraction (not recorded which). The origin of this receptor is a male donor with ankylosing spondylitis. The CDR3 DNA reads as TGCAGCGTTAAGAAACAGAACTCCTACGAGCAGTACTTC. Its protein is CSVKKQNSYEQYF.